What follows is one T cell receptor beta chain and its context. Antigen specificity is unknown. The sample is drawn from a study of T cell responses to AZD1222 COVID-19 vaccine. General study results and limits: The study found Spike-specific TCR breadth and depth rose after two AZD1222 doses.

The CDR3 has 13 residues. Germline V CDR1 and CDR2: MDHEN, SYDVKM. The germline V and J ends were trimmed by 4 bases and 3 bases, with 8 bases remaining between them. Method: immunoSEQ multiplex PCR; TCRdb's copy keeps in-frame clones and lacks some. Of 90,000 to 150,000 clones listed, roughly 90% are singletons. The genes are TRBV28 and TRBJ2-3; D remains unclear. The sequence was obtained from an adult who received the MenACWY meningococcal vaccine as a control. This specimen was peripheral blood, taken 28 days after the second dose of the MenACWY control vaccine. The CDR3 nucleotides read TGTGCCAGCAGTTGGTGGGAAACAGATACGCAGTATTTT. This gives the protein CASSWWETDTQYF.